This T cell receptor (beta chain) was found in a study of T cell repertoires in cytomegalovirus infection. Germline CDR1 SGHDT, CDR2 YYEEEE. The V gene lost 0 bases and the J gene lost 8 bases, with 11 bases spanning the gap. The CDR3 runs to 13 residues. Comment on this clonotype: What it recognizes is unknown.

Each CDR3 protein gets one entry after TCRdb re-called the reads with MiXCR. The sample carries 95,000 to 150,000 distinct CDR3 sequences, over 25% recorded once. Overall study findings and caveats: Public TCR beta family frequency separated CMV-and-HLA carriers, including in an independent cohort. Within the response measured ex vivo, HLA-C-restricted CMV-specific TCR beta clonotypes were dominant.

Sequences were derived from CD8+ T cells from cultured PBMCs, sampled from culture after CMV antigen stimulation. This TCR was sampled from a human donor in good health (CMV status not recorded). Some clones in this sample may be carry-over from other donors' samples. The V call is TRBV5-6, the J call TRBJ2-5; D unclear. The CDR3 DNA follows: TGTGCCAGCAGCTTGGGCACGACCGGTACCCAGTACTTC. Translating it yields CASSLGTTGTQYF.